One and the same sample provided the 30 T cell receptor beta chains below, sequenced in a study of blood T cell repertoires in COVID-19. The protocol was immunoSEQ multiplex PCR, while the TCRdb copy is restricted to in-frame clones and leaves out a portion. The sample lists roughly 330,000 clones; roughly 90% were seen once. Sequenced: peripheral blood. These receptors originate from a woman in her fifties or sixties with active or convalescent COVID-19.

The CDR3 DNA follows: TGTGCCAGCAGCATTTACAGGGCGGATGAAAAACTGTTTTTT. Translating gives CASSIYRADEKLFF. The J gene is TRBJ1-4, the V gene TRBV7-2, with D maybe TRBD1 (6 bases). Trimming shortened V by 5 bases and J by 6 bases, and 13 bases separated the two germline ends. There are 14 residues in the CDR3. CDR1 is SGHTA, CDR2 FQGNSA, per germline.

The chain links TRBV13 to TRBJ2-1, with 13 bases identical to TRBD2. The J segment lost 9 bases and the V segment lost 4 bases, leaving 6 bases of the junction unmatched. CDR1 is PRHDT, CDR2 FYEKMQ, per germline (reference sequence). The CDR3 is 15 residues long. CDR3 bases: TGTGCCAGCAGCTACCTCGGACTAGCGGGAGTTGAGCAGTTCTTC. It encodes CASSYLGLAGVEQFF.

The V call is TRBV7-3, the J call TRBJ2-5, with 10 bases that match TRBD2. CDR1 is SGHTA and CDR2 is FQGTGA in the germline V gene. V lost 0 bases, J lost 9 bases, and 1 base stayed unmatched. CDR3 length: 13 amino acids. The CDR3 sequence: CASSLTSGGSQYF. The CDR3 DNA reads as TGTGCCAGCAGCTTAACTAGCGGGGGGTCCCAGTACTTC.

For the CDR3, the DNA is TGTGCCAGCAGCCCTAGCGGCGGTACCTACGAGCAGTACTTC. It specifies CASSPSGGTYEQYF. The genes are TRBV7-9 and TRBJ2-7, with 7 bases fitting TRBD2. V lost 5 bases and J lost 2; bases outside the gene matches: 6. Germline CDR1 reads SEHNR; CDR2 reads FQNEAQ (reference sequence). This CDR3 has 14 amino acids.

This chain connects TRBV5-5 to TRBJ1-1; D gene ambiguous. The germline CDR1 and CDR2 sequences are SGHKS and YYEKEE (reference sequence). CDR3 length: 16 residues. The V end lost 1 base, the J end lost 1 base, and 14 bases lay between the germline ends. The CDR3 protein is CASSLRPSEANTEAFF. In nucleotides, the CDR3 is TGTGCCAGCAGCTTGCGACCCTCGGAGGCGAACACTGAAGCTTTCTTT.

J is TRBJ1-1 and V is TRBV2, with a tentative D call TRBD1 (5 bases). The ends were cut back, 10 bases at V and 0 bases at J, with 12 bases in the middle. The CDR3 is made up of 13 amino acids. The germline CDR1 and CDR2 sequences are SNHLY and FYNNEI. The CDR3 here is CATQGLVNTEAFF. CDR3 nucleotides: TGTGCCACCCAGGGTTTGGTGAACACTGAAGCTTTCTTT. Combining the CDR3 with reference TRBV2 and TRBJ1-1 gives the whole variable domain EPEVTQTPSHQVTQMGQEVILRCVPISNHLYFYWYRQILGQKVEFLVSFYNNEISEKSEIFDDQFSVERPDGSNFTLKIRSTKLEDSAMYFCATQGLVNTEAFFGQGTRLTVV.

The chain is built from TRBV3-1 (or the pseudogene TRBV3-2) and TRBJ1-1; D is unresolved. The length of the CDR3 is 15 residues. From germline, CDR1 is LGHDT and CDR2 YNNKEL (reference sequence). V was cut by 4 bases and J by 6 bases, with 18 bases left in between. The DNA for the CDR3 is TGTGCCAGCAGCCCCGGTGTGGCGGGAAAGGCTGAAGCTTTCTTT. It is translated as CASSPGVAGKAEAFF.

This sequence joins TRBV4-3 and TRBJ1-2; TRBD1 matches at 9 bases. The CDR3 is 16 amino acids. V lost 3 bases and J lost 7; bases outside the gene matches: 12. Germline V gene lookup returns CDR1 LGHNA and CDR2 YSLEER. CDR3 in DNA: TGCGCCAGCAGCCATTCTACCCGGACAGGGGTCCTTGGCTACACCTTC. Its protein is CASSHSTRTGVLGYTF.

The V call is TRBV19, the J call TRBJ2-7; weak D call: TRBD1 (6 bases). Germline-derived CDR1 and CDR2 are LNHDA and SQIVND (reference sequence). This CDR3 is 14 amino acids long. V dropped 2 bases and J dropped 3 bases, with 11 bases sitting between them. The CDR3 DNA is TGTGCCAGTAGTATACTTCCAGGGGACTACGAGCAGTACTTC. Translating gives CASSILPGDYEQYF.

In nucleotides, the CDR3 is TGTGCCTGGAGTGCCGACAGGCTGGGGAGTTCACCCCTCCACTTT. It translates to CAWSADRLGSSPLHF. The J gene is TRBJ1-6, the V gene TRBV30; D possibly corresponds to TRBD1 (6 bases). V lost 1 base to trimming and J lost 9 bases, with 16 bases between them. There are 15 residues in the CDR3. Germline V CDR1 and CDR2: GTSNPN, SVGIG (reference sequence).

In regard to this clone: The sample has other DNA sequences that encode this CDR3 too. The chain employs TRBV3-1 (or the pseudogene TRBV3-2) and TRBJ2-3, with D unclear. Per germline, CDR1 LGHDT and CDR2 YNNKEL (reference sequence). This CDR3 is built from 15 residues. V was pared by 4 bases and J by 0 bases, with 11 bases between. CDR3 amino acids: CASSLSGLSTDTQYF. CDR3 coding DNA: TGTGCCAGCAGCCTGTCGGGTCTAAGCACAGATACGCAGTATTTT.

This clone was detected only once. The chain uses TRBV7-2 and TRBJ1-3; the match to TRBD1 covers 7 bases. Germline V CDR1 and CDR2: SGHTA, FQGNSA. The ends lost 2 bases at V and 0 bases at J; junction bases unmatched: 13. The CDR3 sequence is 19 residues long. The CDR3 bases are TGTGCCAGCAGCTTAACGGGACAGCGCCTCGGAGGCTCTGGAAACACCATATATTTT. This codes for CASSLTGQRLGGSGNTIYF.

V and J are TRBV11-2 and TRBJ2-5; D might be TRBD2 (6 bases). The ends were cut back, 4 bases at V and 5 bases at J, with 17 bases in the middle. The germline V gene encodes CDR1 SGHAT and CDR2 FQNNGV. The CDR3 has 15 residues. Written as DNA, the CDR3 is TGTGCCAGCAGCTCAGGACTCGTACGGGGGGAGACCCAGTACTTC. Translating it yields CASSSGLVRGETQYF.

In this sample, this clone turned up a few times. The chain couples TRBV7-2 to TRBJ1-2; D call uncertain. The V end was cut by 2 bases, the J end by 2 bases, with 9 bases between. This CDR3 is built from 14 residues. Germline assignment: CDR1 SGHTA and CDR2 FQGNSA. CDR3 residues: CASSLKNSNYGYTF. CDR3 DNA: TGTGCCAGCAGCTTAAAAAACAGCAACTATGGCTACACCTTC.

The sample holds a few counts of this clone. The chain couples TRBV7-2 to TRBJ2-7; 16 nucleotides align to TRBD2. CDR3 length: 18 residues. The V and J ends lost 5 bases and 2 bases, in that order; junction bases with no gene match: 9. Germline V gene sequence: CDR1 SGHTA, CDR2 FQGNSA. The CDR3 DNA is TGTGCCAGCAGCGAGGGACTAGCGGGGGGGCTTTACCCCTACGAGCAGTACTTC. Amino acids: CASSEGLAGGLYPYEQYF.

The gene calls are TRBV28 and TRBJ2-7; 9 bases agree with TRBD1. CDR3 length: 15 residues. CDR1 and CDR2 from the germline V gene are MDHEN and SYDVKM. J gave up 1 base and V 6 bases, and 7 bases lay outside the gene matches. The CDR3 DNA reads TGTGCCAGCAGAGCTCCGGGACAGGGATCCTACGAGCAGTACTTC. This encodes CASRAPGQGSYEQYF.

As for this clone: Other DNA sequences in this sample translate to the same CDR3. The rearrangement links TRBV18 to TRBJ1-2; unclear D gene. This CDR3 comprises 14 residues. V lost 3 bases to trimming and J lost 2 bases, with 10 bases between them. In germline, CDR1 is KGHSH, CDR2 LQKENI. The CDR3 reads CASSPVEGNYGYTF. The CDR3 coding sequence is TGTGCCAGCTCACCGGTGGAGGGAAACTATGGCTACACCTTC.

This clone was observed a few times. J is TRBJ1-4 and V is TRBV25-1, with D tentatively TRBD1 (5 bases). The CDR3 runs 14 residues. CDR1 is MGHDK and CDR2 is SYGVNS in the germline V gene. Trimming removed 5 bases from V and 4 bases from J, with 11 bases in between. The CDR3 DNA follows: TGTGCCAGCAGTCCGGGACTGTATAATGAAAAACTGTTTTTT. Its protein product is CASSPGLYNEKLFF.

The rearrangement links TRBV5-6 to TRBJ2-1; D remains unclear. V lost 4 bases to trimming and J lost 9 bases, with 23 bases between them. Germline CDR1 and CDR2: SGHDT and YYEEEE. The CDR3 has 16 residues. CDR3 amino acids: CASSPLTVTLSGEQFF. The DNA for the CDR3 is TGTGCCAGCAGCCCCTTAACCGTTACACTATCCGGTGAGCAGTTCTTC.

V and J are TRBV29-1 and TRBJ1-6; 7 nucleotides line up with TRBD1. This CDR3 is built from 12 residues. The germline gives CDR1 SQVTM, CDR2 ANQGSEA. After removal of 7 bases from V and 7 bases from J, the junction contained 4 bases not matched to a gene. CDR3 coding DNA: TGCAGCGCCAGACAGGGAAATTCACCCCTCCACTTT. Amino acids: CSARQGNSPLHF.

The chain is built from TRBV7-2 and TRBJ1-5; D is ambiguous. V lost 1 base and J lost 5, with 6 bases in between. In germline, CDR1 is SGHTA, CDR2 FQGNSA. The CDR3 length is 13 residues. The CDR3 DNA reads TGTGCCAGCAGCTTAGGGCTGTATCAGCCCCAGCATTTT. Its translation is CASSLGLYQPQHF.

The CDR3 loop reads CASSISGGRGQYF. CDR3 nucleotide sequence: TGTGCCAGCAGTATATCGGGTGGGAGGGGGCAGTACTTC. V is TRBV12-3 or TRBV12-4 and J is TRBJ2-7; 7 bases align to TRBD2. The J segment lost 9 bases and the V segment lost 5 bases, leaving 10 bases of the junction unmatched. This CDR3 is 13 amino acids long.

In this sample, this clone turned up a few times. V is TRBV14 and J is TRBJ1-1; no clear D. The germline V gene has CDR1 SGHDN and CDR2 FVKESK. This CDR3 is built from 13 residues. V lost 4 bases, J lost 1 base, and 7 bases lay in between. In DNA, the CDR3 is TGTGCCAGCAGCCCCCCTTGGAACACTGAAGCTTTCTTT. Encoded protein: CASSPPWNTEAFF.

V gene TRBV7-2 combines with J gene TRBJ1-2; D perhaps matches TRBD1 (6 bases). Between the trimmed V and J ends, which lost 4 bases and 4 bases, there was a span of 16 bases. The CDR3 has 15 residues. From germline, CDR1 is SGHTA and CDR2 FQGNSA. The CDR3: CASSSSGGAGYGYTF. The CDR3 region has the DNA TGTGCCAGCAGCTCTAGTGGGGGGGCGGGCTATGGCTACACCTTC.

The chain recombines TRBV5-1 with TRBJ2-7, with D tentatively TRBD1 (6 bases). This CDR3 comprises 18 residues. The germline V gene encodes CDR1 SGHRS and CDR2 YFSETQ. V lost 1 base, J lost 3 bases, and 23 bases lay in between. CDR3 DNA: TGCGCCAGCAGCTTGCTATCCCGATACTCAGGGGAGTACTACGAGCAGTACTTC. The encoded protein is CASSLLSRYSGEYYEQYF.

The chain has TRBV28 and TRBJ1-1, with 8 bases fitting TRBD1. Germline lookup yields CDR1 MDHEN and CDR2 SYDVKM. This CDR3 has 16 residues. Germline trimming cut 5 bases from V and 0 bases from J; bases unmatched to any gene: 8. CDR3 sequence reads: CASSEPGQVMNTEAFF. The CDR3 DNA follows: TGTGCCAGCAGTGAACCGGGACAGGTCATGAACACTGAAGCTTTCTTT.

V gene TRBV7-9 combines with J gene TRBJ1-1; D is unclear. CDR3 length: 10 amino acids. The germline gives CDR1 SEHNR, CDR2 FQNEAQ (reference sequence). Between the trimmed V and J ends, which lost 5 bases and 6 bases, there was a span of 4 bases. CDR3 in amino acids: CASSGPEAFF. CDR3 bases: TGTGCCAGCAGCGGGCCTGAAGCTTTCTTT.

V and J are TRBV10-1 and TRBJ1-1; 7 bases fit TRBD1. Germline assignment: CDR1 WNHNN and CDR2 SYGVQD (reference sequence). The CDR3 totals 15 residues. V lost 4 bases to trimming and J lost 4 bases; unmatched junction nucleotides: 9. CDR3 nucleotide sequence: TGCGCCAGCAGTGGGACAGGCCACGGGGGCACTGAAGCTTTCTTT. Its translation: CASSGTGHGGTEAFF.

The rearrangement joins TRBV30 to TRBJ2-2; TRBD2 is a possible D gene (7 bases). Germline loops: CDR1 GTSNPN, CDR2 SVGIG (reference sequence). The V gene lost 1 base and the J gene lost 0 bases, with 15 bases spanning the gap. The CDR3 loop spans 17 amino acids. This CDR3 is CAWSGGQGRANTGELFF. The CDR3 nucleotides are TGTGCCTGGAGTGGGGGGCAGGGGAGGGCGAACACCGGGGAGCTGTTTTTT.

CDR3 in amino acids: CASTPGTDNQPQHF. The CDR3 DNA sequence: TGTGCCAGCACCCCAGGGACAGACAATCAGCCCCAGCATTTT. The J gene is TRBJ1-5, the V gene TRBV7-9; 7 nucleotides align to TRBD1. The trim removed 7 bases at V and 3 bases at J, leaving 6 bases unmatched. This CDR3 spans 14 amino acids. Per germline, CDR1 SEHNR and CDR2 FQNEAQ (reference sequence).